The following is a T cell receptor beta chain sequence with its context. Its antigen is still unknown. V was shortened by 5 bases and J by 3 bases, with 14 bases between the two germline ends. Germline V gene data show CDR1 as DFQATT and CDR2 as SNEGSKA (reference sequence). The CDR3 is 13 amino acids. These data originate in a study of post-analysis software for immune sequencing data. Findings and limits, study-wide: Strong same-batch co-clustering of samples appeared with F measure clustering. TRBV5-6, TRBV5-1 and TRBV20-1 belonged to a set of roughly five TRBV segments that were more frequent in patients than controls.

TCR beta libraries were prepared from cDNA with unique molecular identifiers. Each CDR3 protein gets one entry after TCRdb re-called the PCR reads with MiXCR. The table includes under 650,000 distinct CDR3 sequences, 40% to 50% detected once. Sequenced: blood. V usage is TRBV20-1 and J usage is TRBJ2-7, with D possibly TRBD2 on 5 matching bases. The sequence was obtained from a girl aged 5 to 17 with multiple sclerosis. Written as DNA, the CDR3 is TGCAGTGCTCCCGACGGGGATTTCTACGAGCAGTACTTC. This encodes CSAPDGDFYEQYF.